This note documents a single T cell receptor beta chain sequence. The antigen is unknown. The data were produced by immunoSEQ multiplex PCR, yet TCRdb's version contains in-frame clones alone and is incomplete. Seen here are 80,000 to 130,000 clones, over 75% observed once, and the top ten hold approximately 0.3%. The data were obtained in a study of OX40 agonist ivuxolimab in advanced cancers. Study summary: Partial responses occurred in three patients (one hepatocellular carcinoma, two cutaneous melanoma).

Germline assignment: CDR1 SEHNR and CDR2 FQNEAQ (reference sequence). V dropped 5 bases and J dropped 5; count of bases not matched to a gene: 6. The CDR3 contains 14 residues. General study points: Averaged across samples, CD8+ T cells carried more expanded clones than CD4+ did.

V gene TRBV7-9 combines with J gene TRBJ1-5; 7 nucleotides line up with TRBD1. This specimen consisted of CD4+ or CD8+ T cells sorted from blood, obtained in a trial of the OX40 agonist ivuxolimab. The receptor was derived from an adult with an advanced solid tumor such as melanoma, head and neck, liver or kidney cancer. The CDR3 loop reads CASSPGQPYQPQHF. Here the CDR3 DNA reads TGTGCCAGCAGCCCGGGACAGCCGTATCAGCCCCAGCATTTT.